Sequencing of this TCR beta chain was carried out in a study of cytomegalovirus exposure and HLA in healthy donors (dated by TCRdb to about 2017). For the wider study: In an earlier analysis of under 750 of the donors, 276 Gb of sequence data and 90 million to 120 million unique TCR beta sequences from about 190 million T cells were reported. In addition to the first cohort of approximately 670 subjects, a separate validation cohort of 120 different subjects was used. The number of typed donors differed by locus: about 620-640 for A, B, C, DRB1 and DQB1; approximately 530 for DQA1; fewer than 610 for DPA1; and about 450 for DPB1. Because of strong linkage in the cohort, roughly five DR-DQ haplotypes were treated as single units for association and clustering. An early release covering around 630 HLA-typed donors comprised approximately 300 gigabases of sequencing data and around 80 million unique TCR sequences. An earlier analysis of a few hundred of the donors applied high-throughput TCR beta sequencing to assess whether each TCR beta V gene segment acted as functional or pseudogenic. Across some 400 genotyped donors of the cohort, an average of 235,054 unique TCR beta nucleotide sequences per donor were sequenced, and roughly a sixth of those sequences were non-productive. Of the approximately 370 genotyped donors, 65% to 90% were placed in the genetic ancestry cluster associated with self-reported Caucasian donors. In a later analysis, previously published TCR beta repertoires from 666 donors were re-analyzed and high-resolution HLA genotyping was added so that TCR occurrence patterns could be studied. The study used immunosequencing to profile the T cell repertoires of some 600 subjects and linked those repertoires to cytomegalovirus serostatus. The study aimed to test whether cataloging public T cell receptors could reveal signatures of past pathogen exposure. All discovery cohort repertoires had been generated using a single sequencing platform. Class I and class II HLA loci were covered by the typing at four-digit resolution. Rather than drawing on any new phenotypic data, the later analysis identified candidate immune exposures from TCR beta sequences and the way those sequences occurred across donors. Donor age, sex, ethnicity and CMV serostatus were compiled alongside the repertoire data. High-throughput TCR immunosequencing, statistical association of individual TCRs with disease status, and machine learning were combined to predict cytomegalovirus infection status. Genome-wide SNP genotypes for about 55% of the roughly 670 donors were used in a later genetic analysis, which treated that subset as a discovery cohort.

Here is what the overall study found, with its caveats: At a false discovery rate of 0.05, a later analysis linked around 15,000 TCR beta sequences to specific HLA alleles. Because HLA typing was missing for some donors at each locus, association tests included only the typed subset. The classifier was reported to diagnose cytomegalovirus status with high specificity and sensitivity in both the original cohort and the validation cohort. The 87-base-pair reads could not distinguish some IMGT-functional V segments, including TRBV6-2 and TRBV6-3, so those segments were excluded. Roughly uniform sequencing depth across donors was assumed in presence/absence analyses, although this assumption may not hold. In a later analysis, HLA-associated TCR beta chains showed more clonal expansion and lower generation probabilities than non-associated chains that were equally common. Because counts were too low, some 16 rarely observed V segments, including chromosome 9 orphons, were excluded from the earlier analysis of some 540 of the donors. Several of the top co-occurrence clusters appeared to be linked to parvovirus B19, influenza, CMV and Epstein-Barr virus, according to a later analysis. A further reported finding was that TCR beta sequences accurately predicted the HLA-A and HLA-B alleles for most subjects in the first cohort. According to a later analysis, most CMV-associated TCR beta chains appeared to be HLA-restricted, and the HLA associations seemed to be driven largely by CMV exposure. According to a later analysis, TCR association rates differed among HLA loci, with DRB1 alleles showing the most associated TCRs and HLA-C alleles showing the fewest. In this cohort, only TCR beta chains were sequenced, and detectable features were limited by the absence of alpha or paired-chain data. In a later genetic analysis, fewer N-insertions in productive TCRs were reported among donors in an Asian-associated ancestry cluster than the roughly 700-donor mean. Strong co-occurrence of HLA alleles, especially DR and DQ, made assigning TCR associations to individual alleles difficult. A cluster of highly shared sequence variants was judged likely to be a technical artifact of the sequencing pipeline. In vitro tests confirmed that a few of the cytomegalovirus-associated TCR beta chains recognize cytomegalovirus antigens. In an earlier analysis of a few hundred of the donors, most TCR beta V segments were observed in productive rearrangements about 87% or about 30% of the time, broadly matching IMGT annotations. The study gave a list of 150 to 200 TCR beta chains associated with cytomegalovirus. The authors suggested that the approach could potentially be extended to other disease states and immunological phenotypes. Linkage disequilibrium might explain the correlated functional status among segregating V segments, but an unknown experimental factor could not be ruled out. Most TCR sequences were observed very rarely across donors, whereas some public TCRs were present in many individuals. The only immune exposure information available for the cohort was CMV serostatus. In a later genetic analysis, a missense DCLRE1C variant was associated with V-gene and J-gene trimming of TCR beta chains, and the association was replicated in an independent cohort.

The cohort consisted of some 730 healthy bone marrow donors. At the time of sampling, every cohort member was nominally healthy, though immune exposures that went unrecorded were likely present. The donor tested CMV seropositive and was one of the 289 seropositive cohort members. Every donor gave a peripheral blood sample, and the peripheral blood mononuclear cells from that sample were used for TCR beta sequencing. The Qiagen DNeasy Blood Extraction Kit was used to extract genomic DNA from the blood cell samples. The CDR3 sequence holds 15 residues, the cysteine and phenylalanine included. The sequence is cut down to CDR3 DNA, 45 bases in frame from base 1. According to the germline V gene (reference sequence), CDR1 reads SGHNT and CDR2 reads YYREEE. V is pruned by 0 bases and J by 5 bases, leaving 6 bases of the junction without a gene match. This clone was seen only a few times. Which antigen it targets is not known. Base qualities are not provided; no much larger clone lies one nucleotide away.

To prepare the library, the immunoSEQ multiplex PCR assay was applied. For the multiplex PCR, a mixture combining 60 forward primers for TCR Vbeta segments and 13 reverse primers for TCR Jbeta segments was used. Amplification of the CDR3 region of rearranged TCR beta genes was performed with a multiplex PCR assay on genomic DNA. Amplified TCR beta libraries were sequenced as 87-base-pair reads on the Illumina HiSeq System. Under the source paper's analysis protocol: Across the 600 to 700 repertoires, a later analysis counted 75 million to 90 million unique TCR beta chains, 8.5 million to 12 million of which were shared by at least two donors. Raw reads were error-corrected and collapsed into unique sequences by a nearest-neighbor algorithm in which closely related sequences were merged to remove PCR and sequencing errors. To assign V, D and J gene segments, CDR3 sequences were aligned to IMGT reference sequences. Each retained sequence needed at least a six-nucleotide match to both a V gene segment and a J gene segment. Rearrangements were called productive when the CDR3 lacked stop codons and stayed in frame with V and J; all others were non-productive. CDR3 was defined by IMGT convention, running from the second conserved V-encoded cysteine to the conserved J-encoded phenylalanine. Sequences without an unambiguous match to a single V gene segment were excluded from the earlier analysis of 450 to 650 of the donors. In an earlier analysis of some 590 of the donors, a V segment was called functional when productive rearrangements were above 56.7%, and segregating when the standard deviation between donors exceeded 5%. A statistical classification framework was built for diagnosing cytomegalovirus status from the catalog of TCR beta chain sequences. In a later analysis, V and J genes were assigned by comparing TCR nucleotide sequences against IMGT/GENE-DB human TR gene sequences. A later analysis assigned CDR3 sequences and most-parsimonious VDJ recombination scenarios with the TCRdist pipeline. A later analysis defined each TCR beta chain by its CDR3 amino acid sequence plus V-gene family, and excluded reads lacking a unique V-gene family. A later analysis removed 550 to 700 highly shared, low-generation-probability nucleotide sequences to deal with suspected cross-contamination and a sequencing artifact. In a later analysis, a clonal expansion index for each public chain was calculated from normalized within-repertoire ranks of inferred template counts. In a later analysis, generation probabilities were computed using a VDJ recombination model fitted to out-of-frame rearrangements, and the results were checked against IGoR. A later analysis scored TCR-TCR, TCR-HLA and TCR-CMV co-occurrence with hypergeometric tests, applying a repertoire-size bias correction to TCR pairs. A later analysis estimated false discovery rates by permuting HLA or CMV assignments 20 times. In a later analysis, co-occurring TCRs were grouped using DBSCAN, and TCRdist sequence similarity was added for clustering within HLA-allele-positive subsets. Repertoires with fewer than 30,000 or more than 120,000 public chains were left out of co-occurrence clustering, as were several repertoires with anomalous nucleotide sharing. TCRdb holds this immuneACCESS table with in-frame rearrangements only. Some clones are missing; in checked studies, unresolved V genes explain under half, and the rest has no known cause. V and J calls plus clone size are reproduced from that table; the DNA served to infer D and trimming. Across this sample there are some 110,000 clones, with about 59% seen only once. In total, the top ten clones hold nearly 9.5% of the sample.

The chain is made from TRBV5-4 and TRBJ1-1; TRBD1 lines up with 8 middle nucleotides. Input material: PBMCs. This TCR came from a woman between 40 and 55 years old in good health and CMV-seropositive. The DNA reads TGTGCCAGCAGCTTGGTGGGACAGGCGAGTACTGAAGCTTTCTTT. Translated, this gives CASSLVGQASTEAFF.